These 27 T cell receptor beta chains share one sample of origin, sequenced in a study of blood T cell repertoires in COVID-19. Measured with immunoSEQ multiplex PCR; TCRdb has only the in-frame clones, and not every one. The sample shows some 250,000 clones, about four fifths of them seen only once. Sample: peripheral blood. The receptor source for this set is a man between 25 and 39 years old who had recovered from COVID-19.

This chain uses TRBV25-1 with TRBJ1-2, with 8 bases that match TRBD1. The V gene's germline CDR1 is MGHDK and CDR2 SYGVNS. V lost 2 bases and J lost 8; bases outside the gene matches: 10. This CDR3 contains 15 residues. The CDR3 region is CASSEPTRTGLGYTF. In DNA, the CDR3 is TGTGCCAGCAGTGAACCAACCCGGACAGGGCTAGGCTACACCTTC.

The chain has TRBV29-1 and TRBJ2-7; 11 nucleotides line up with TRBD1. Germline CDR1 and CDR2: SQVTM and ANQGSEA. This CDR3 region has 13 residues. V shed 3 bases and J 7 bases; nucleotides not matched to a gene: 5. The CDR3 loop reads CSVDRTGGGEQYF. The DNA for the CDR3 is TGCAGCGTTGACCGGACAGGGGGCGGAGAGCAGTACTTC.

The chain uses TRBV11-2 and TRBJ2-7; 9 positions agree with TRBD1. CDR1 is SGHAT and CDR2 is FQNNGV in the germline V gene. V lost 4 bases to trimming and J lost 7 bases; unmatched junction nucleotides: 5. The CDR3 has 13 amino acids. The CDR3 DNA sequence: TGTGCCAGCAGCTCTTACAGGGGGCTTGAGCAGTACTTC. Amino acid sequence: CASSSYRGLEQYF.

This clone was detected once. The V call is TRBV23-1, the J call TRBJ2-6, with D possibly matching TRBD2 (5 bases). TRBV23-1 is an ORF, and what it does is uncertain. V was shortened by 6 bases and J by 0 bases, with 12 bases between the two germline ends. The CDR3 is 16 residues long. CDR3 coding DNA: TGCGCCAGCAGCCATCAGGAGGACTCTGGGGCCAACGTCCTGACTTTC. The encoded protein is CASSHQEDSGANVLTF.

The gene calls are TRBV15 and TRBJ1-5; D perhaps matches TRBD1 (5 bases). CDR1 is LNHNV and CDR2 is YYDKDF in the germline V gene (reference sequence). V lost 0 bases and J lost 10, with 16 bases in between. The CDR3 sequence is 15 residues long. The CDR3 protein is CATSRDSGGVGPQHF. The CDR3 coding sequence is TGTGCCACCAGCAGAGATTCCGGGGGGGTCGGACCCCAGCATTTT.

This sequence joins TRBV7-2 and TRBJ1-6; D perhaps matches TRBD1 (5 bases). V was trimmed by 1 base and J by 9 bases, leaving 13 bases between them. The CDR3 runs to 15 residues. CDR1 and CDR2 (germline): SGHTA, FQGNSA. This chain's CDR3 is CASSLDGALFSPLHF. DNA for the CDR3: TGTGCCAGCAGCTTAGATGGGGCCTTATTTTCACCCCTCCACTTT. The variable domain in full, with the rest retrieved from reference TRBV7-2 and TRBJ1-6, is GAGVSQSPSNKVTEKGKDVELRCDPISGHTALYWYRQSLGQGLEFLIYFQGNSAPDKSGLPSDRFSAERTGGSVSTLTIQRTQQEDSAVYLCASSLDGALFSPLHFGNGTRLTVT.

The genes are TRBV19 and TRBJ1-2; TRBD1 agrees at 8 bases. Germline V gene lookup returns CDR1 LNHDA and CDR2 SQIVND (reference sequence). With V trimmed by 6 bases and J by 2 bases, 8 bases remained unmatched. The CDR3 extends over 15 amino acids. CDR3 DNA sequence: TGTGCCAGTAGAATCCGGCAGGGGGCCAACTATGGCTACACCTTC. Encoded protein: CASRIRQGANYGYTF.

V usage is TRBV6-2 or TRBV6-3 and J usage is TRBJ2-1; 10 bases agree with TRBD2. Trimming took 2 bases from V and 7 from J; bases not matched to a gene: 5. The CDR3 runs to 15 residues. Looked up from germline, CDR1 is MNHEY and CDR2 is SVGEGT. Here the CDR3 DNA reads TGTGCCAGCAGTTACCGCTCTAGCGGGGGTAATGAGCAGTTCTTC. Translating it yields CASSYRSSGGNEQFF.

The V call is TRBV10-1, the J call TRBJ2-1; the match to TRBD1 covers 8 bases. V lost 6 bases and J lost 9; bases outside the gene matches: 10. Germline V lookup: CDR1 WNHNN, CDR2 SYGVQD (reference sequence). The CDR3 consists of 14 residues. For the CDR3, the DNA is TGCGCCAGCAGCGACGGACAGGGTATTAGTGAGCAGTTCTTC. It codes for CASSDGQGISEQFF.

The CDR3, as DNA: TGTGCCAGCAGCTTAGGCCCAACGGGGGGGCTGGAGACCCAGTACTTC. Its protein product is CASSLGPTGGLETQYF. This chain connects TRBV11-2 to TRBJ2-5, with 8 nucleotides matching TRBD2. The ends lost 1 base at V and 5 bases at J; junction bases unmatched: 9. This CDR3 spans 16 amino acids. The germline V gene encodes CDR1 SGHAT and CDR2 FQNNGV.

The V call is TRBV5-1, the J call TRBJ2-1; 11 nucleotides agree with TRBD2. Per germline, CDR1 SGHRS and CDR2 YFSETQ. The V gene end was trimmed by 3 bases and the J gene end by 8 bases; junction bases not matched to a gene: 13. The CDR3 has 17 residues. CDR3 region: CASSWGSTSGVRDEQFF. CDR3 coding DNA: TGCGCCAGCAGCTGGGGCTCGACTAGCGGGGTGAGGGATGAGCAGTTCTTC. Filled out from reference TRBV5-1 and TRBJ2-1, the complete variable domain reads KAGVTQTPRYLIKTRGQQVTLSCSPISGHRSVSWYQQTPGQGLQFLFEYFSETQRNKGNFPGRFSGRQFSNSRSEMNVSTLELGDSALYLCASSWGSTSGVRDEQFFGPGTRLTVL.

The chain couples TRBV10-3 to TRBJ2-7; D perhaps matches TRBD2 (5 bases). The CDR3 loop spans 14 amino acids. Trimming shortened V by 6 bases and J by 0 bases, and 12 bases separated the two germline ends. In germline, CDR1 is ENHRY, CDR2 SYGVKD. The CDR3 sequence is CAISRGISSYEQYV. For the CDR3, the DNA is TGTGCCATCAGCCGGGGAATAAGCTCCTACGAGCAGTACGTC.

This clone was observed once. The V gene is TRBV5-1, the J gene TRBJ1-2, with TRBD1 matching 10 bases. V shed 0 bases, J shed 4 bases, and the junction held 3 bases outside the gene matches. Germline CDR1 is SGHRS and CDR2 is YFSETQ. The CDR3 runs to 15 residues. Here the CDR3 DNA reads TGCGCCAGCAGCTTGGACGGGACAGGGGCCTATGGCTACACCTTC. This sequence encodes CASSLDGTGAYGYTF.

The V gene is TRBV19, the J gene TRBJ1-5, with TRBD1 matching over 8 bases. The J segment lost 9 bases and the V segment lost 7 bases, leaving 11 bases of the junction unmatched. The CDR3 is made up of 14 amino acids. Germline assignment: CDR1 LNHDA and CDR2 SQIVND (reference sequence). CDR3 sequence: CASTIDRGGRPQHF. The CDR3 bases are TGTGCCAGTACCATCGACAGGGGAGGACGGCCCCAGCATTTT.

V and J are TRBV7-6 and TRBJ2-5; 7 bases agree with TRBD2. Germline V gene sequence: CDR1 SGHVS, CDR2 FNYEAQ. This CDR3 is 16 amino acids long. The junction had 9 bases not matched to a gene; V was cut back by 0 bases and J by 5 bases. Here the CDR3 DNA reads TGTGCCAGCAGCTTAGCCGGCTTTCGGGGGGTGGAGACCCAGTACTTC. It specifies CASSLAGFRGVETQYF.

The V call is TRBV25-1, the J call TRBJ1-2; 11 bases are a match to TRBD1. Trimming at V came to 6 bases and at J to 5 bases, leaving 5 bases not matched to a gene. The CDR3 totals 14 residues. Germline-derived CDR1 and CDR2 are MGHDK and SYGVNS. Here the CDR3 DNA reads TGTGCCAGCAGCCTGGGGACAGGGGGGTATGGCTACACCTTC. Residues: CASSLGTGGYGYTF.

This chain connects TRBV6-6 to TRBJ2-7; TRBD1 matches 8 bases. The CDR3 has 12 residues. With V trimmed by 5 bases and J by 3 bases, 0 bases remained unmatched. CDR1 and CDR2 (germline): MNHNY, SVGAGI (reference sequence). The CDR3 DNA reads as TGTGCCAGCAGTGACAGGGGCTACGAGCAGTACTTC. The encoded protein is CASSDRGYEQYF.

The CDR3 region has the DNA TGCGCCAGCAAGCGGGGCCCGGGGGGGAGCTTTAATGAAAAACTGTTTTTT. The encoded protein is CASKRGPGGSFNEKLFF. The rearrangement joins TRBV5-1 to TRBJ1-4; weak D call: TRBD1 (5 bases). Trimming removed 6 bases from V and 4 bases from J, with 22 bases in between. The CDR3 has 17 amino acids. Germline loops: CDR1 SGHRS, CDR2 YFSETQ.

The genes are TRBV6-5 and TRBJ1-1; D is unclear. This CDR3 has 15 amino acids. Looked up from germline, CDR1 is MNHEY and CDR2 is SVGAGI. Trimming stripped 4 bases from V and 4 bases from J, with 16 bases between. The CDR3 coding sequence is TGTGCCAGCAGTTCCTTAAGGGTCGGGAGCACTGAAGCTTTCTTT. Protein: CASSSLRVGSTEAFF.

A few counts support this clone. The gene calls are TRBV7-9 and TRBJ1-6; 7 nucleotides align to TRBD1. Unmatched junction bases numbered 6, after V lost 4 bases and J lost 9 bases. The CDR3 is 14 amino acids. Germline V CDR1 and CDR2: SEHNR, FQNEAQ (reference sequence). The CDR3 reads CASSWDSRSSPLHF. CDR3 nucleotides: TGTGCCAGCAGCTGGGACAGTCGGAGTTCACCCCTCCACTTT.

This chain links TRBV27 with TRBJ2-5; 8 positions agree with TRBD2. Germline assignment: CDR1 MNHEY and CDR2 SMNVEV (reference sequence). This CDR3 has 16 amino acids. Trimming took 6 bases from V and 4 from J; bases not matched to a gene: 13. The DNA for the CDR3 is TGTGCCAGCAGGATGAGGGGAGCGGGGGAGACAGAGACCCAGTACTTC. Its translation: CASRMRGAGETETQYF.

This chain links TRBV28 with TRBJ1-6; a weak D match, TRBD1 (6 bases). The germline gives CDR1 MDHEN, CDR2 SYDVKM. V gave up 0 bases and J gave up 7 bases, with 10 bases separating them. This CDR3 is built from 15 residues. The CDR3 DNA is TGTGCCAGCAGTTTATGGGACAGTTCAAATTCACCCCTCCACTTT. Residues: CASSLWDSSNSPLHF.

A few counts support this clone. This sequence joins TRBV9 and TRBJ2-1; D is undetermined. Per the germline V gene, CDR1 is SGDLS and CDR2 is YYNGEE. V was clipped by 3 bases and J by 3 bases, with 13 bases between them. The CDR3 contains 15 residues. The CDR3 DNA reads as TGTGCCAGCAGCGCCTACTACGCCGGCTACAATGAGCAGTTCTTC. This sequence encodes CASSAYYAGYNEQFF.

The rearrangement uses TRBV7-3 and TRBJ2-3; perhaps TRBD2 as D (5 bases). The CDR3 runs 16 residues. V was trimmed by 5 bases and J by 2 bases, leaving 17 bases between them. The V gene's germline CDR1 is SGHTA and CDR2 FQGTGA. This CDR3 reads CASSPGNLVFTDTQYF. CDR3 sequence (DNA): TGTGCCAGCAGCCCCGGGAACCTAGTGTTCACAGATACGCAGTATTTT.

CDR3 DNA: TGTGCCAGCAGTGTTGAGAGAGGGAGGTACGAGCAGTACTTC. It yields the protein CASSVERGRYEQYF. The chain links TRBV2 to TRBJ2-7; D is possibly TRBD2 (6 bases). Trimming shortened V by 4 bases and J by 4 bases, and 14 bases separated the two germline ends. Germline V gene data show CDR1 as SNHLY and CDR2 as FYNNEI. The CDR3 length is 14 residues.

The chain uses TRBV5-1 and TRBJ2-7; perhaps TRBD1 as D (6 bases). The V gene's germline CDR1 is SGHRS and CDR2 YFSETQ. V was trimmed by 3 bases and J by 6 bases, leaving 13 bases between them. This CDR3 has 13 residues. Here the CDR3 reads CASSSVRGSEQYF. CDR3 DNA sequence: TGCGCCAGCAGCTCGGTCAGGGGATCCGAGCAGTACTTC.

The chain couples TRBV7-9 to TRBJ2-1, with 9 nucleotides matching TRBD2. CDR1 SEHNR and CDR2 FQNEAQ come from the germline V gene (reference sequence). After removal of 6 bases from V and 2 bases from J, the junction contained 11 bases not matched to a gene. CDR3 size: 17 residues. The CDR3 here is CASSSNRAGGPYNEQFF. As DNA, the CDR3 is TGTGCCAGCAGTTCAAACCGGGCGGGGGGGCCCTACAATGAGCAGTTCTTC.